The 10 T cell receptor beta chains below all came from one sample that was sequenced in a study of OX40 agonist ivuxolimab in advanced cancers. The protocol was immunoSEQ multiplex PCR, while the TCRdb copy is restricted to in-frame clones and leaves out a portion. The sample holds about 45,000 clones, more than 75% seen once. Source: CD4+ or CD8+ T cells sorted from blood, taken in a trial of the OX40 agonist ivuxolimab. These receptors all stem from an adult with an advanced solid tumor such as melanoma, head and neck, liver or kidney cancer.

This chain links TRBV7-2 with TRBJ2-5; D call uncertain. The V and J ends lost 0 bases and 4 bases respectively, with 6 bases between them. CDR1 is SGHTA and CDR2 is FQGNSA in the germline V gene. The CDR3 is made up of 13 amino acids. The CDR3 sequence is CASSLARRETQYF. The CDR3 region has the DNA TGTGCCAGCAGCTTAGCTAGGCGAGAGACCCAGTACTTC.

The chain recombines TRBV5-5 with TRBJ1-2; tentatively, D is TRBD1 (6 bases). CDR3 size: 13 residues. Between the trimmed V and J ends, which lost 3 bases and 4 bases, there was a span of 10 bases. Germline V lookup: CDR1 SGHKS, CDR2 YYEKEE (reference sequence). The CDR3 here is CASSWDTFYGYTF. The CDR3 bases are TGTGCCAGCAGCTGGGACACTTTCTATGGCTACACCTTC.

The chain couples TRBV28 to TRBJ2-7; TRBD1 aligns across 12 bases. Losses at the gene ends were 5 bases for V and 4 bases for J; bases not matched to a gene: 3. Germline V gene lookup returns CDR1 MDHEN and CDR2 SYDVKM. The CDR3 runs to 14 residues. The CDR3 bases are TGTGCCAGCAGTGGGACAGGGGGCCTTTACGAGCAGTACTTC. Amino acid sequence: CASSGTGGLYEQYF.

The V call is TRBV19, the J call TRBJ1-2; possibly TRBD1 for D (5 bases). Germline CDR1 and CDR2: LNHDA and SQIVND (reference sequence). The V end lost 3 bases, the J end lost 8 bases, and 16 bases lay between the germline ends. The CDR3 is made up of 14 amino acids. The CDR3 region has the DNA TGTGCCAGTAGTATGGGGCAGGAAGTGAGGGGCTACACCTTC. It translates to CASSMGQEVRGYTF.

This clone appeared a single time. This chain uses TRBV7-2 with TRBJ1-1, with TRBD1 matching 8 bases. The CDR3 totals 14 residues. The V gene end was trimmed by 5 bases and the J gene end by 4 bases; junction bases not matched to a gene: 6. Germline-derived CDR1 and CDR2 are SGHTA and FQGNSA. The CDR3: CASSPRQGTTEAFF. DNA for the CDR3: TGTGCCAGCAGCCCCCGACAGGGGACCACTGAAGCTTTCTTT.

The chain joins TRBV5-1 to TRBJ2-7; 8 bases are a match to TRBD1. With 0 bases clipped from V and 0 bases from J, the junction kept 2 bases outside the gene matches. Germline V gene sequence: CDR1 SGHRS, CDR2 YFSETQ. This CDR3 comprises 15 residues. CDR3 coding DNA: TGCGCCAGCAGCTTGGGAGACAGGGGCTCCTACGAGCAGTACTTC. This translates into CASSLGDRGSYEQYF.

This clone was recorded a few times. CDR3 in DNA: TGCGCCAGCAGCCGGACAGGCGGGGGAAGGAGCACAGATACGCAGTATTTT. Its protein product is CASSRTGGGRSTDTQYF. V is TRBV5-1 and J is TRBJ2-3, with D perhaps matching TRBD1 or TRBD2 (7 bases each). The germline V and J ends were trimmed by 4 bases and 0 bases, with 18 bases remaining between them. Per germline, CDR1 SGHRS and CDR2 YFSETQ. The CDR3 totals 17 residues.

The chain is built from TRBV6-5 and TRBJ2-1; 9 positions agree with TRBD1. This CDR3 has 15 amino acids. The junction had 7 bases not matched to a gene; V was cut back by 7 bases and J by 3 bases. Per the germline V gene, CDR1 is MNHEY and CDR2 is SVGAGI. The CDR3 nucleotides read TGTGCCAGCACCCGGGACAGGGACTTCTACAATGAGCAGTTCTTC. This translates into CASTRDRDFYNEQFF.

This chain joins TRBV4-1 and TRBJ1-5, with D maybe TRBD1 (5 bases). The germline gives CDR1 MGHRA, CDR2 YSYEKL. The CDR3 has 19 amino acids. V lost 2 bases and J lost 4, with 24 bases in between. In DNA, the CDR3 is TGCGCCAGCAGCCAATCCTTTAGGGGAAGTGGGCCCCTGAATCAGCCCCAGCATTTT. It specifies CASSQSFRGSGPLNQPQHF.

The V and J genes are TRBV7-9 and TRBJ1-5; TRBD1 aligns across 7 bases. V lost 3 bases to trimming and J lost 4 bases; unmatched junction nucleotides: 3. The CDR3 sequence is 14 residues long. Germline V gene lookup returns CDR1 SEHNR and CDR2 FQNEAQ (reference sequence). CDR3 nucleotide sequence: TGTGCCAGCAGCTTCGGGACAGATAATCAGCCCCAGCATTTT. Amino acids: CASSFGTDNQPQHF.